This T cell receptor (beta chain) derives from a study of T cell responses to AZD1222 COVID-19 vaccine. It was second doses at about 4 or about 12 weeks that were pooled. Profiled with immunoSEQ multiplex PCR; TCRdb holds only in-frame clones, not every one. Of some 60,000 clones listed, 60% to 85% were seen once; the top ten hold approximately 3.5%. Study-level points and caveats: Among the donors, most were white British and more were female, and clonal diversity was possibly underestimated. Baseline seropositivity characterized only a handful of AZD1222 recipients. Once two AZD1222 doses were given, Spike-specific TCR breadth and depth went up.

The V gene end was trimmed by 6 bases and the J gene end by 7 bases; junction bases not matched to a gene: 9. The CDR3 sequence is 14 residues long. The V gene's germline CDR1 is MNHEY and CDR2 SVGAGI. This clone was picked up a small number of times. The antigen is unknown. The V gene is TRBV6-5, the J gene TRBJ2-1, with 7 bases that match TRBD2. The sequencing used peripheral blood, collected 28 days after the second AZD1222 dose. The TCR originated in an adult who received the AZD1222 COVID-19 vaccine. Here the CDR3 reads CASRAGSGVNEQFF. DNA for the CDR3: TGTGCCAGCAGAGCGGGGAGTGGCGTAAATGAGCAGTTCTTC.